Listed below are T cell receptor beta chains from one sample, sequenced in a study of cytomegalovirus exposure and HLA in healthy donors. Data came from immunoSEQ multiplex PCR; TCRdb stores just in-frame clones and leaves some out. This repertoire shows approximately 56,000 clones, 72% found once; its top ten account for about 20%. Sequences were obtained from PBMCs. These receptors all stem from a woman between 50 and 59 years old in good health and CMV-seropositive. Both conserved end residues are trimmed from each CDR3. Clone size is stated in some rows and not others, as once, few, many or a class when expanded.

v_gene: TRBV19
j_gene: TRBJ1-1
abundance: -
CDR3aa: ASSIGGGTEAF

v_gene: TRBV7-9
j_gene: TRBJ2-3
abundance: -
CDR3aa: ASSLGTVGDTQY

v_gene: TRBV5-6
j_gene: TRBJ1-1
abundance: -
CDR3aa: ASSSGGRVWTNTEAF

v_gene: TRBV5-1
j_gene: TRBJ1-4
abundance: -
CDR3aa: ASSPSGNEKLF

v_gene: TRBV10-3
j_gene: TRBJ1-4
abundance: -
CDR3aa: AISEARGASNEKLF

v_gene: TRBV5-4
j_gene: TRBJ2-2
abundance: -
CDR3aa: ASSLVRAGELF

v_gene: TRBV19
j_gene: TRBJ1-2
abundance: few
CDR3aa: ASSTTPSGLSYGYT

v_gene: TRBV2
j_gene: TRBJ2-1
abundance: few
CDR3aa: ASSPTRDNEQF

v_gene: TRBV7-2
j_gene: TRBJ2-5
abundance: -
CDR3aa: ASSFLPTGMETQY

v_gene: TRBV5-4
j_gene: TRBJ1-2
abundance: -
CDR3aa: ASSVQSTYGYT

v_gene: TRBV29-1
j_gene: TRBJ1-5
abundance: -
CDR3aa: SVRGQANQPQH

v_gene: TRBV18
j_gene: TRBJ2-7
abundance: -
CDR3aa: ASSPGLAGGPGEQY

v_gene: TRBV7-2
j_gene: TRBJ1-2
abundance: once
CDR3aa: ASSYSGQELLNYGYT

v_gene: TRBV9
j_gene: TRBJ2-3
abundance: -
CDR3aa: ASSKGTSGGTDTQY

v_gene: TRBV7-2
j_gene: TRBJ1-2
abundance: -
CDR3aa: ASSLTRTGGSNYGYT

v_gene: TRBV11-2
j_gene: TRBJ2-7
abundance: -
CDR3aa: ASSFKPNYEQY

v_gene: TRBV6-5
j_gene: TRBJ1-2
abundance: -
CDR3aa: ASRKSGDGYT

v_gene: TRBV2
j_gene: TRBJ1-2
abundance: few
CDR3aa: ASGRTQLGADGYT

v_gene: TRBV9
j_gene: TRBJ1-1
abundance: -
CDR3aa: ASSPPGQGMNTEAF

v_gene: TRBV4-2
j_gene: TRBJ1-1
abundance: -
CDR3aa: ASSPPKAQATEAF

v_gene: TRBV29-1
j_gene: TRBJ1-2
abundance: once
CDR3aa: STKASSDRAGYGYT

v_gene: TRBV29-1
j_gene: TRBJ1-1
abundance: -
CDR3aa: SVVPGQMNTEAF

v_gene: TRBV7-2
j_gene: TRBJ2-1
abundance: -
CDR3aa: ASSNRADPPLHEQF

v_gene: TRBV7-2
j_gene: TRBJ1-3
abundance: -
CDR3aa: ASSLVGRVGNTIY

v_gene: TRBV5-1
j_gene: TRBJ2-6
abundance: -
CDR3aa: ASSPSSGANVLT

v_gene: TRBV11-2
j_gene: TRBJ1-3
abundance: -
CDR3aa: ASSLLEGYNTIY

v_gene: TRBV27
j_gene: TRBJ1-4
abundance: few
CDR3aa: ASSPAATNEKLF

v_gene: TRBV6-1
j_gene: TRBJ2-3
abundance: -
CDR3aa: ASSESQVRADTQY

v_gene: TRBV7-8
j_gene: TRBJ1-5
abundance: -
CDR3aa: ASSSGSLSNQPQH

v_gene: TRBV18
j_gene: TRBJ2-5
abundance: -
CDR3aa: ASSPEGETQY

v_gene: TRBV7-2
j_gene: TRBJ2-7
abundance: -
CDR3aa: ASSLDTSSYEQY

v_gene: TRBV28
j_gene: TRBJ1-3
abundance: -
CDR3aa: ASSAAEGSGNTIY

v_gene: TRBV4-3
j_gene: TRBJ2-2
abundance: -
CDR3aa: ASRREWSTGELF

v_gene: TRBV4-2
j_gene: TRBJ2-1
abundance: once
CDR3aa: ASSHQEYNEQF

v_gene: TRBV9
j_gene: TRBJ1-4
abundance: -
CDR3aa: ASSTTGTGGEKLF

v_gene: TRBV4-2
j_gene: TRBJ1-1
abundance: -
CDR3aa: ASSQDRFQNTEAF

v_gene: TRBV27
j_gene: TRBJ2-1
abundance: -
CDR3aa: ASSLRSGNEQF

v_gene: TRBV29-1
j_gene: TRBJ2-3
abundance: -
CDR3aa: SVEDLQGQISTDTQY

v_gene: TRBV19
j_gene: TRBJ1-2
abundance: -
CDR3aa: ATGTEGPYGYT

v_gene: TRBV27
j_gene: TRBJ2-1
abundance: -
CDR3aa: ASSSSAGVVPYEQF

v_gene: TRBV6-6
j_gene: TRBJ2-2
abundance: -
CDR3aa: ASQLAGETGELF

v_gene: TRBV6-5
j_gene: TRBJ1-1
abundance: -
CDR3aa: ASSLRQYTEAF

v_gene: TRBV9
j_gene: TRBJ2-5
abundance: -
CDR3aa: ASSVDRGWETQY

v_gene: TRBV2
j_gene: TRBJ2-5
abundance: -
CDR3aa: ASSGVETQY

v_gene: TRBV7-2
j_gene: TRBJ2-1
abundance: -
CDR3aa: ASTHRGRNEQF

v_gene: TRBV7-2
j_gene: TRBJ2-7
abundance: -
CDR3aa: ASRSGGSSYEQY

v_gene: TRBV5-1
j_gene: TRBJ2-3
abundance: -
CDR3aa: ASSLTGASGTSTDTQY

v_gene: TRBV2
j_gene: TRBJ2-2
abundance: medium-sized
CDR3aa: ASSALASGGGLF

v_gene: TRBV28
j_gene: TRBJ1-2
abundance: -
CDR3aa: ASSLDGSYGYT

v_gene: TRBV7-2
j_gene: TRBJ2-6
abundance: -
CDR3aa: ASSLDHRRGASGANVLT

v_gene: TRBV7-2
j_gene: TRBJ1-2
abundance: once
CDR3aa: ASSLGQYDGYT

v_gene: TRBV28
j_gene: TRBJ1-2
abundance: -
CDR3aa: ASSSTGGGNYGYT

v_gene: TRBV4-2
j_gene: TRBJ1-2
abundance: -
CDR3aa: ASSQGRDGYT